Reported below is one TCR beta chain. This entry is derived from a study of shared clonotypes between healthy human individuals. The CDR3 spans 15 residues. Trimming took 6 bases from V and 4 from J, leaving 18 bases between them. The germline gives CDR1 SQVTM, CDR2 ANQGSEA. Repertoires were generated with immunoSEQ multiplex PCR, while TCRdb's copy carries only in-frame clones and drops some. The sample includes a few million clones, more than 90% of them seen just once. V and J are TRBV29-1 and TRBJ2-2, with D possibly called TRBD1 or TRBD2 (5 bases each). This sequence originates from a man aged 18-30 years in good health. Sequencing was done on a sample of naive CD4+ T cells sorted from blood. The subset here: CD45RA+ positively selected. In nucleotides, the CDR3 is TGCAGCGTCCCTACCGGGGCCGCGGGCACCGGGGAGCTGTTTTTT. Protein product: CSVPTGAAGTGELFF.